These 22 T cell receptor beta chains were all obtained from the same sample, sequenced in a study of shared clonotypes between healthy human individuals (dated by TCRdb to about 2020). Libraries were constructed by the immunoSEQ multiplex PCR assay. TCRdb provides this immuneACCESS table in a form limited to in-frame rearrangements. Some clones are lacking; in checked studies, under half of them reflect an unresolved V gene, and why the rest are absent is not known. Across this sample there are around 550,000 clones, with less than 96% seen only once. The top ten clones comprise approximately 0.06% of the sample. The sequenced sample was naive CD4+ T cells sorted from blood. This specimen's cell subset or site label, interpreted: CD45RA+ positively selected. These receptors were obtained from a woman aged 25 to 39 in good health.

This chain connects TRBV28 to TRBJ1-1; D is unresolved. CDR3 size: 12 residues. The V end was cut by 5 bases, the J end by 3 bases, with 7 bases between. Germline values: CDR1 MDHEN, CDR2 SYDVKM. The CDR3 region has the DNA TGTGCCAGCAGTACAACCGACACTGAAGCTTTCTTT. This gives the protein CASSTTDTEAFF.

Concerning this clone itself: At the DNA level, this CDR3 is encoded by other sequences in the same sample as well. V is TRBV2 and J is TRBJ2-5; D gene unclear. Per the germline V gene, CDR1 is SNHLY and CDR2 is FYNNEI. This CDR3 comprises 11 residues. The germline V and J ends were trimmed by 6 bases and 3 bases, with 5 bases remaining between them. CDR3 region: CASSYKETQYF. In nucleotides, the CDR3 is TGTGCCAGCAGCTACAAAGAGACCCAGTACTTC.

V gene TRBV28 combines with J gene TRBJ1-1; D may be TRBD1 (5 bases). Looked up from germline, CDR1 is MDHEN and CDR2 is SYDVKM. The CDR3 spans 15 residues. The germline V and J ends were trimmed by 5 bases and 2 bases, with 15 bases remaining between them. CDR3: CASSPSRGQNTEAFF. CDR3 in DNA: TGTGCCAGCAGTCCCAGTCGGGGCCAAAACACTGAAGCTTTCTTT.

This clone was seen only once. This chain joins TRBV27 and TRBJ2-3; tentatively, D is TRBD2 (5 bases). Trimming cost V 3 bases and J 0 bases, with 19 bases left between them. Germline CDR1 reads MNHEY; CDR2 reads SMNVEV (reference sequence). The CDR3 is 18 residues long. The CDR3 sequence: CASSLRFLGGSSTDTQYF. The CDR3 nucleotides read TGTGCCAGCAGTTTGAGGTTCCTCGGAGGATCAAGCACAGATACGCAGTATTTT.

The rearrangement links TRBV13 to TRBJ1-2, with 7 bases lining up with TRBD1. V shed 6 bases, J shed 8 bases, and the junction held 6 bases outside the gene matches. Germline CDR1 PRHDT, CDR2 FYEKMQ (reference sequence). The CDR3 totals 12 residues. In DNA form, the CDR3 reads TGTGCCAGCAGAGGGGACAGATGGGGCTACACCTTC. Its protein product is CASRGDRWGYTF.

The rearrangement links TRBV9 to TRBJ2-1; 8 nucleotides line up with TRBD2. CDR1 and CDR2 from the germline V gene are SGDLS and YYNGEE. CDR3 length equals 14 residues. J was trimmed by 8 bases and V by 4 bases; bases with no gene match: 8. The CDR3 protein is CASSPRTSFDEQFF. DNA of the CDR3: TGTGCCAGCAGCCCACGGACTAGCTTCGATGAGCAGTTCTTC.

The CDR3 is CASSETPNTEAFF. The CDR3 DNA sequence: TGCGCCAGCAGTGAGACCCCGAACACTGAAGCTTTCTTT. This chain uses TRBV10-2 with TRBJ1-1; D gene ambiguous. V was shortened by 2 bases and J by 1 base, with 5 bases between the two germline ends. This CDR3 comprises 13 residues. The V gene's germline CDR1 is WSHSY and CDR2 SAAADI.

The V and J genes are TRBV5-1 and TRBJ2-5, with D possibly being TRBD1 (6 bases). CDR3 size: 14 residues. Germline CDR1 SGHRS, CDR2 YFSETQ. V gave up 4 bases and J gave up 3 bases, with 13 bases separating them. Written as DNA, the CDR3 is TGCGCCAGCAGCAATGGTGCAGGGGAAGAGACCCAGTACTTC. It translates to CASSNGAGEETQYF.

This chain links TRBV6-6 with TRBJ1-1; tentatively, D is TRBD1 (6 bases). Germline CDR1 and CDR2: MNHNY and SVGAGI (reference sequence). This CDR3 is built from 12 residues. V lost 6 bases and J 7 bases, leaving 12 bases between the germline ends. This CDR3 is CASSLDRYEAFF. In DNA form, the CDR3 reads TGTGCCAGCAGCTTGGACAGATATGAAGCTTTCTTT.

A note on this clone: The sample has other DNA sequences that encode this CDR3 too. The rearrangement links TRBV5-1 to TRBJ2-7, with 11 bases fitting TRBD2. The CDR3 covers 14 residues. CDR1 SGHRS and CDR2 YFSETQ come from the germline V gene. V trimming: 3 bases; J trimming: 4 bases; junction bases outside the gene matches: 3. CDR3 sequence reads: CASSSTSGSYEQYF. The CDR3, as DNA: TGCGCCAGCAGCTCAACTAGCGGGAGTTACGAGCAGTACTTC.

The chain recombines TRBV18 with TRBJ1-1, with D possibly matching TRBD1 (5 bases). The germline V and J ends were trimmed by 3 bases and 4 bases, with 21 bases remaining between them. Germline V gives CDR1 KGHSH, CDR2 LQKENI. This CDR3 spans 17 amino acids. This chain's CDR3 is CASSPVMPFQGVTEAFF. Written as DNA, the CDR3 is TGTGCCAGCTCACCCGTGATGCCGTTCCAGGGAGTCACTGAAGCTTTCTTT.

The chain couples TRBV5-1 to TRBJ2-1; D unresolved. Trimming stripped 2 bases from V and 6 bases from J, with 6 bases between. Germline CDR1 SGHRS, CDR2 YFSETQ. The CDR3 runs to 12 residues. The CDR3 is CASSLQGNEQFF. In DNA form, the CDR3 reads TGCGCCAGCAGCTTACAAGGCAATGAGCAGTTCTTC.

The V gene is TRBV19, the J gene TRBJ2-1; the match to TRBD2 covers 14 bases. The length of the CDR3 is 18 residues. The germline V gene has CDR1 LNHDA and CDR2 SQIVND (reference sequence). After removal of 5 bases from V and 9 bases from J, the junction contained 15 bases not matched to a gene. This CDR3 reads CASSAPLRLAGGRGEQFF. CDR3 DNA: TGTGCCAGTAGTGCTCCCTTGCGACTAGCGGGAGGGAGGGGTGAGCAGTTCTTC.

The gene calls are TRBV28 and TRBJ1-4, with D maybe TRBD1 (5 bases). Germline lookup yields CDR1 MDHEN and CDR2 SYDVKM. With 5 bases removed from V and 10 bases from J, the gap between germline ends came to 20 bases. This CDR3 is built from 15 residues. The CDR3 DNA reads as TGTGCCAGCAGTGCACTCTCGGGACGGGCGGGAAAACTGTTTTTT. Protein product: CASSALSGRAGKLFF. Based on the CDR3 plus reference TRBV28 and TRBJ1-4, the full variable domain is DVKVTQSSRYLVKRTGEKVFLECVQDMDHENMFWYRQDPGLGLRLIYFSYDVKMKEKGDIPEGYSVSREKKERFSLILESASTNQTSMYLCASSALSGRAGKLFFGSGTQLSVL.

The chain carries TRBV28 and TRBJ2-7; no firm D call. Per the germline V gene, CDR1 is MDHEN and CDR2 is SYDVKM. The CDR3 covers 12 residues. The V and J ends lost 3 bases and 3 bases respectively, with 6 bases between them. CDR3 sequence reads: CASSFDIYEQYF. The CDR3 DNA follows: TGTGCCAGCAGTTTCGATATCTACGAGCAGTACTTC. Looking up the rest from reference TRBV28 and TRBJ2-7 gives the full variable domain: DVKVTQSSRYLVKRTGEKVFLECVQDMDHENMFWYRQDPGLGLRLIYFSYDVKMKEKGDIPEGYSVSREKKERFSLILESASTNQTSMYLCASSFDIYEQYFGPGTRLTVT.

Concerning this clone: Other DNA sequences in this sample translate to the same CDR3. The V and J genes are TRBV28 and TRBJ1-2, with D hard to call. Germline CDR1 MDHEN, CDR2 SYDVKM. The V end was cut by 3 bases, the J end by 5 bases, with 7 bases between. CDR3 length: 12 residues. As DNA, the CDR3 is TGTGCCAGCAGTTTGGATCTGTATGGCTACACCTTC. Its translation: CASSLDLYGYTF.

The chain is built from TRBV6-5 and TRBJ1-3; maybe TRBD1 (5 bases). Trimming removed 4 bases from V and 0 bases from J, with 13 bases in between. The CDR3 totals 16 residues. Looked up from germline, CDR1 is MNHEY and CDR2 is SVGAGI. The CDR3 protein is CASSWSRGDSGNTIYF. The CDR3 DNA reads TGTGCCAGCAGTTGGTCAAGGGGAGACTCTGGAAACACCATATATTTT.

V usage is TRBV5-6 and J usage is TRBJ2-3, with TRBD1 as a possible D gene (6 bases). V was cut by 6 bases and J by 7 bases, with 24 bases left in between. CDR1 and CDR2 from the germline V gene are SGHDT and YYEEEE. This CDR3 region has 16 residues. The CDR3 DNA is TGTGCCAGCACCGCGAGGGGGTGGACCCCGGGAAATACGCAGTATTTT. This translates into CASTARGWTPGNTQYF.

A remark on this clone: This same CDR3 is encoded by further DNA sequences in the sample. The V gene is TRBV28, the J gene TRBJ1-1, with D tentatively TRBD1 (5 bases). The length of the CDR3 is 13 residues. The V end was cut by 6 bases, the J end by 0 bases, with 8 bases between. CDR1 MDHEN and CDR2 SYDVKM come from the germline V gene. The CDR3 DNA reads as TGTGCCAGCAGGGGAGGGGTGAACACTGAAGCTTTCTTT. Translated: CASRGGVNTEAFF.

The J gene is TRBJ1-1, the V gene TRBV7-2, with 9 bases lining up with TRBD1. J lost 5 bases, V lost 5 bases, and 6 bases had no gene match. The CDR3 totals 14 residues. Germline loops: CDR1 SGHTA, CDR2 FQGNSA. The CDR3 here is CASSKTGGRTEAFF. The CDR3 DNA reads TGTGCCAGCAGCAAAACAGGGGGCCGGACTGAAGCTTTCTTT.

The chain couples TRBV28 to TRBJ2-7; D call uncertain. The CDR3 is 15 amino acids. Trimming shortened V by 5 bases and J by 2 bases, and 16 bases separated the two germline ends. The V gene's germline CDR1 is MDHEN and CDR2 SYDVKM. The DNA of the CDR3 is TGTGCCAGCAGTCACCCGTTATTTGGCACCTACGAGCAGTACTTC. Encoded protein: CASSHPLFGTYEQYF.

This rearrangement joins TRBV7-3 to TRBJ2-7; TRBD2 aligns across 10 bases. Per germline, CDR1 SGHTA and CDR2 FQGTGA. The CDR3 totals 15 residues. Unmatched junction bases numbered 2, after V lost 1 base and J lost 2 bases. This CDR3 reads CASSLKLAGPYEQYF. The DNA of the CDR3 is TGTGCCAGCAGCTTAAAACTAGCGGGACCCTACGAGCAGTACTTC.